The present TCR beta chain was sequenced within a study of T cell responses to AZD1222 COVID-19 vaccine. Generated by immunoSEQ multiplex PCR, the TCRdb table keeps only in-frame clones and is missing some. Of roughly 120,000 clones in the sample, around 90% were seen once. This sequence was found in an adult in good health. Sequenced material: peripheral blood, taken on day 0 of AZD1222 vaccination.

CDR3 sequence: CASRATGGTGTIRSPLHF. The DNA of the CDR3 is TGTGCCAGCAGAGCCACCGGTGGGACAGGGACTATAAGGTCACCCCTCCACTTT. The V gene is TRBV27, the J gene TRBJ1-6, with 9 bases identical to TRBD1. V lost 6 bases, J lost 10 bases, and 19 bases stayed unmatched. The CDR3 runs to 18 residues. From germline, CDR1 is MNHEY and CDR2 SMNVEV (reference sequence).